This entry lists 7 T cell receptor beta chains sequenced from one sample in a study of blood T cell repertoires in COVID-19. Some clones are missing from TCRdb's copy, which holds only in-frame ones; the method was immunoSEQ multiplex PCR. The table lists roughly 50,000 clones, about nine tenths of them singletons, with 8.4% in the top ten. Sequenced sample: peripheral blood. The receptors shown here come from a woman between 40 and 50 years old with active COVID-19.

The chain couples TRBV5-1 to TRBJ1-1; D not certain. Deletions cut 0 bases from V and 2 bases from J, with 11 bases between. CDR1 is SGHRS and CDR2 is YFSETQ in the germline V gene. The length of the CDR3 is 15 residues. The CDR3 coding sequence is TGCGCCAGCAGCTTGGCCCCACACCAAAACACTGAAGCTTTCTTT. Its translation: CASSLAPHQNTEAFF. The full variable domain, rest sourced from reference TRBV5-1 and TRBJ1-1, is KAGVTQTPRYLIKTRGQQVTLSCSPISGHRSVSWYQQTPGQGLQFLFEYFSETQRNKGNFPGRFSGRQFSNSRSEMNVSTLELGDSALYLCASSLAPHQNTEAFFGQGTRLTVV.

This chain joins TRBV6-1 and TRBJ2-1; 14 bases fit TRBD2. This CDR3 is 19 amino acids long. The V segment lost 1 base and the J segment 0 bases; nucleotides outside the gene matches: 5. CDR1 and CDR2 from the germline V gene are MNHNS and SASEGT. The CDR3 bases are TGTGCCAGCAGTGAAGGACTAGCGGGGGGGCCAGGCTCCTACAATGAGCAGTTCTTC. Amino acids: CASSEGLAGGPGSYNEQFF.

The chain uses TRBV19 and TRBJ1-4; 8 positions match TRBD1. With 4 bases clipped from V and 6 bases from J, the junction kept 4 bases outside the gene matches. Germline CDR1 reads LNHDA; CDR2 reads SQIVND (reference sequence). The CDR3 is 14 amino acids. The CDR3 is CASSTDREDEKLFF. CDR3 bases: TGTGCCAGTAGTACGGACAGGGAAGATGAAAAACTGTTTTTT.

This chain connects TRBV3-1 (or the pseudogene TRBV3-2) to TRBJ1-1, with D unresolved. Trimming removed 4 bases from V and 3 bases from J, with 12 bases in between. There are 14 residues in the CDR3. Germline CDR1 is LGHDT and CDR2 is YNNKEL (reference sequence). Here the CDR3 reads CASSPLAGYTEAFF. In DNA form, the CDR3 reads TGTGCCAGCAGCCCCTTAGCGGGGTACACTGAAGCTTTCTTT.

This clone was counted once. This CDR3 reads CASSGLPLAAGGEQYF. The CDR3 DNA reads TGTGCCAGCAGCGGGCTCCCGCTAGCGGCGGGGGGCGAGCAGTACTTC. The chain links TRBV9 to TRBJ2-7, with 8 positions matching TRBD2. From germline, CDR1 is SGDLS and CDR2 YYNGEE. After removal of 3 bases from V and 6 bases from J, the junction contained 14 bases not matched to a gene. The CDR3 contains 16 residues.

This clone has only one observation. The V call is TRBV7-8, the J call TRBJ2-3; D may be TRBD1 (5 bases). The germline V gene has CDR1 SGHVS and CDR2 FQNEAQ. The CDR3 consists of 16 residues. The V end lost 1 base, the J end lost 0 bases, and 11 bases lay between the germline ends. As DNA, the CDR3 is TGTGCCAGCAGCTTAGTAGTCAGGGCTAGCACAGATACGCAGTATTTT. Its protein is CASSLVVRASTDTQYF. The full variable domain, with the rest looked up from reference TRBV7-8 and TRBJ2-3, is GAGVSQSPRYKVAKRGQDVALRCDPISGHVSLFWYQQALGQGPEFLTYFQNEAQLDKSGLPSDRFFAERPEGSVSTLKIQRTQQEDSAVYLCASSLVVRASTDTQYFGPGTRLTVL.

V gene TRBV7-2 combines with J gene TRBJ1-1, with 8 nucleotides matching TRBD1. Germline CDR1 reads SGHTA; CDR2 reads FQGNSA. V trimming: 1 base; J trimming: 4 bases; junction bases outside the gene matches: 2. The CDR3 length is 14 residues. In DNA, the CDR3 is TGTGCCAGCAGCTTAGACAGGGGGTCCACTGAAGCTTTCTTT. It translates to CASSLDRGSTEAFF.